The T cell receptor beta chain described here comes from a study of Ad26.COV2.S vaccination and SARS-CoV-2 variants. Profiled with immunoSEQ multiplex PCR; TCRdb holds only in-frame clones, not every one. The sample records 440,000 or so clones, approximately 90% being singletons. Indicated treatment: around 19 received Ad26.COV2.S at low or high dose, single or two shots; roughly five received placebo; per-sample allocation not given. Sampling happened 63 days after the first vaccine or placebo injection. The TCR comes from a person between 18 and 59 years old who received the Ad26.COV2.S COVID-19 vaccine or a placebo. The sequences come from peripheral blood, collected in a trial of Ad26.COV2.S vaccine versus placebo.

CDR3 nucleotides: TGCGCCAGCAGTAATATAAATTACAATGAGCAGTTCTTC. Residues: CASSNINYNEQFF. The chain is built from TRBV5-1 and TRBJ2-1; D not resolved. CDR1 SGHRS and CDR2 YFSETQ come from the germline V gene. With 5 bases removed from V and 4 bases from J, the gap between germline ends came to 10 bases. CDR3 size: 13 residues.